Following are 30 T cell receptor beta chains from one sample sequenced in a study of blood T cell repertoires in COVID-19. TCRdb's copy holds only in-frame clones and misses some; the assay was immunoSEQ multiplex PCR. The data contain approximately 75,000 clones, around nine tenths of them singletons. The specimen sequenced was peripheral blood. The receptors come from a human donor in a cohort sampled during active COVID-19.

The chain carries TRBV7-2 and TRBJ1-5, with TRBD1 matching over 9 bases. This CDR3 region has 14 residues. V trimming: 4 bases; J trimming: 5 bases; junction bases outside the gene matches: 3. Germline V gene sequence: CDR1 SGHTA, CDR2 FQGNSA. Here the CDR3 DNA reads TGTGCCAGCAGCTCCCGACAGGGGGATCAGCCCCAGCATTTT. Its protein is CASSSRQGDQPQHF.

The V gene is TRBV7-9, the J gene TRBJ1-5; D remains unclear. Germline CDR1 reads SEHNR; CDR2 reads FQNEAQ (reference sequence). Trimming took off 5 bases at V and 0 bases at J, with 14 bases between the two ends. The CDR3 is made up of 16 amino acids. This CDR3 is CASSRASPNSNQPQHF. DNA of the CDR3: TGTGCCAGCAGCAGGGCCTCCCCTAATAGCAATCAGCCCCAGCATTTT.

The chain links TRBV6-6 to TRBJ1-2; TRBD1 matches 7 bases. This CDR3 spans 15 amino acids. The V gene end was trimmed by 5 bases and the J gene end by 4 bases; junction bases not matched to a gene: 10. Per the germline V gene, CDR1 is MNHNY and CDR2 is SVGAGI (reference sequence). The CDR3 sequence: CASSLRTGALYGYTF. CDR3 DNA sequence: TGTGCCAGCAGTCTACGGACAGGTGCCCTCTATGGCTACACCTTC.

The chain uses TRBV5-1 and TRBJ2-5; a possible D gene is TRBD2 (6 bases). V was cut by 4 bases and J by 0 bases, with 10 bases left in between. The CDR3 covers 14 residues. The germline CDR1 and CDR2 sequences are SGHRS and YFSETQ. The CDR3 region has the DNA TGCGCCAGCAGCCCCGGGGGAAACCAAGAGACCCAGTACTTC. Translating gives CASSPGGNQETQYF.

This chain links TRBV19 with TRBJ1-1, with 7 bases identical to TRBD1. The CDR3 runs to 14 residues. From germline, CDR1 is LNHDA and CDR2 SQIVND (reference sequence). Unmatched junction bases numbered 9, after V lost 4 bases and J lost 7 bases. CDR3 residues: CASSTHRGRIEAFF. The CDR3 nucleotides are TGTGCCAGTAGTACCCACAGGGGTAGAATTGAAGCTTTCTTT.

The chain couples TRBV7-8 to TRBJ1-4; TRBD1 aligns across 7 bases. Unmatched junction bases numbered 5, after V lost 5 bases and J lost 5 bases. The CDR3 extends over 14 amino acids. Per germline, CDR1 SGHVS and CDR2 FQNEAQ. This chain's CDR3 is CASSLGTVNEKLFF. In nucleotides, the CDR3 is TGTGCCAGCAGCCTTGGGACAGTGAATGAAAAACTGTTTTTT. Combining the CDR3 with reference TRBV7-8 and TRBJ1-4 gives the whole variable domain GAGVSQSPRYKVAKRGQDVALRCDPISGHVSLFWYQQALGQGPEFLTYFQNEAQLDKSGLPSDRFFAERPEGSVSTLKIQRTQQEDSAVYLCASSLGTVNEKLFFGSGTQLSVL.

The genes are TRBV28 and TRBJ1-2, with D tentatively TRBD1 (5 bases). Germline CDR1 MDHEN, CDR2 SYDVKM. This CDR3 has 14 residues. The V and J ends lost 6 bases and 1 base respectively, with 12 bases between them. In DNA, the CDR3 is TGTGCCAGCAGCACGCAGGGACTTAACTATGGCTACACCTTC. It codes for CASSTQGLNYGYTF.

This clone has only one observation. The CDR3: CASSQNLGSGGYEQYF. The CDR3 DNA follows: TGCGCCAGCAGCCAAAACCTAGGTAGCGGGGGTTACGAGCAGTACTTC. The rearrangement joins TRBV4-3 to TRBJ2-7; TRBD2 matches at 9 bases. CDR1 is LGHNA and CDR2 is YSLEER in the germline V gene. The CDR3 length is 16 residues. V lost 2 bases to trimming and J lost 4 bases; unmatched junction nucleotides: 9.

The chain links TRBV7-9 to TRBJ1-4; D gene uncertain. Germline CDR1 and CDR2: SEHNR and FQNEAQ (reference sequence). V shed 7 bases and J shed 5 bases, with 14 bases lying between them. CDR3 length equals 14 residues. The CDR3 nucleotides read TGTGCCAGCACCTTTAGCTTCTCAAATGAAAAACTGTTTTTT. Translating it yields CASTFSFSNEKLFF.

CDR3 nucleotide sequence: TGTGCCAGTACCGCTAGGGGCAGGGGGGCCCCGGGCCTCCACTTT. This gives the protein CASTARGRGAPGLHF. The V gene is TRBV19, the J gene TRBJ1-6; 7 bases line up with TRBD1. With V trimmed by 7 bases and J by 15 bases, 18 bases remained unmatched. The CDR3 has 15 residues. Germline-derived CDR1 and CDR2 are LNHDA and SQIVND (reference sequence).

In DNA, the CDR3 is TGTGCCAGCAGCTTCAAGCCAGATACGCAGTATTTT. Its protein product is CASSFKPDTQYF. The gene calls are TRBV7-9 and TRBJ2-3; no definite D call. Germline lookup yields CDR1 SEHNR and CDR2 FQNEAQ (reference sequence). The V and J ends lost 3 bases and 4 bases respectively, with 5 bases between them. This CDR3 contains 12 residues.

As DNA, the CDR3 is TGTGCCAGCTCACCACCGGGACAGGGATACAATCAGCCCCAGCATTTT. The encoded protein is CASSPPGQGYNQPQHF. V and J are TRBV18 and TRBJ1-5, with 9 bases fitting TRBD1. Germline V gives CDR1 KGHSH, CDR2 LQKENI. Trimming took 0 bases from V and 3 from J; bases not matched to a gene: 3. The CDR3 has 16 residues. Using reference TRBV18 and TRBJ1-5 for the parts outside the CDR3, the full variable domain is NAGVMQNPRHLVRRRGQEARLRCSPMKGHSHVYWYRQLPEEGLKFMVYLQKENIIDESGMPKERFSAEFPKEGPSILRIQQVVRGDSAAYFCASSPPGQGYNQPQHFGDGTRLSIL.

The rearrangement uses TRBV5-1 and TRBJ1-3; no clear D. The germline gives CDR1 SGHRS, CDR2 YFSETQ. The CDR3 totals 12 residues. Trimming pared 4 bases from V and 9 bases from J, leaving 11 bases between. The CDR3 is CASSPPGGTIYF. The CDR3 bases are TGCGCCAGCAGCCCCCCGGGAGGCACCATATATTTT.

V and J are TRBV27 and TRBJ1-1, with D perhaps matching TRBD1 (6 bases). V was clipped by 6 bases and J by 2 bases, with 10 bases between them. The CDR3 has 13 residues. Germline values: CDR1 MNHEY, CDR2 SMNVEV (reference sequence). The CDR3 here is CASSQQGNTEAFF. CDR3 bases: TGTGCCAGCAGCCAACAGGGAAACACTGAAGCTTTCTTT.

Note on this clone: The junction departs from the called germline gene at one end, perhaps through a read error. The chain has TRBV23-1 and TRBJ2-5, with D tentatively TRBD1 (5 bases). TRBV23-1 is labeled an ORF, and its function is uncertain. CDR3 length: 16 amino acids. For the CDR3, the DNA is TGCGCCAGCAGGGTTGCCGACAGAACCGACCAAGGGACCCAGTACTTC. The encoded protein is CASRVADRTDQGTQYF.

The CDR3 nucleotides are TGTGCCAGCCGGGACAGGGGGCCCTACGAGCAGTACTTC. Amino acid sequence: CASRDRGPYEQYF. V and J are TRBV6-5 and TRBJ2-7; 12 nucleotides line up with TRBD1. Germline CDR1 MNHEY, CDR2 SVGAGI. Unmatched junction bases numbered 1, after V lost 8 bases and J lost 2 bases. This CDR3 region has 13 residues.

The chain employs TRBV9 and TRBJ2-5; 8 bases are a match to TRBD1. The CDR3 runs 14 residues. The germline CDR1 and CDR2 sequences are SGDLS and YYNGEE. J lost 4 bases, V lost 2 bases, and 4 bases had no gene match. The CDR3 nucleotides are TGTGCCAGCAGCGTCAGACAGGGGTCAGAGACCCAGTACTTC. Protein product: CASSVRQGSETQYF.

V and J are TRBV5-6 and TRBJ1-6; 10 positions agree with TRBD1. Germline-derived CDR1 and CDR2 are SGHDT and YYEEEE. This CDR3 has 16 amino acids. The ends lost 0 bases at V and 7 bases at J; junction bases unmatched: 4. The CDR3, as DNA: TGTGCCAGCAGCTTGGGACAGGGGGCGCCCAATTCACCCCTCCACTTT. It yields the protein CASSLGQGAPNSPLHF. The full variable domain, with the rest looked up from reference TRBV5-6 and TRBJ1-6, is DAGVTQSPTHLIKTRGQQVTLRCSPKSGHDTVSWYQQALGQGPQFIFQYYEEEERQRGNFPDRFSGHQFPNYSSELNVNALLLGDSALYLCASSLGQGAPNSPLHFGNGTRLTVT.

This sequence joins TRBV18 and TRBJ2-7, with 8 bases lining up with TRBD2. From germline, CDR1 is KGHSH and CDR2 LQKENI. The J segment lost 3 bases and the V segment lost 0 bases, leaving 4 bases of the junction unmatched. This CDR3 has 15 residues. DNA for the CDR3: TGTGCCAGCTCACCACCCAGCGGGGGATACTACGAGCAGTACTTC. It is translated as CASSPPSGGYYEQYF.

A few counts support this clone. The chain employs TRBV5-1 and TRBJ1-6; maybe TRBD1 (5 bases). Germline CDR1 reads SGHRS; CDR2 reads YFSETQ. Trimming left V 6 bases short and J 3 bases short, with 16 bases between. There are 16 residues in the CDR3. The CDR3 sequence is CASKKSRDDYNSPLHF. As DNA, the CDR3 is TGCGCCAGCAAAAAATCCAGGGATGACTATAATTCACCCCTCCACTTT.

This clone has a single count. This chain connects TRBV7-9 to TRBJ1-2; D is uncertain. With 5 bases removed from V and 8 bases from J, the gap between germline ends came to 18 bases. Germline loops: CDR1 SEHNR, CDR2 FQNEAQ (reference sequence). The CDR3 has 14 amino acids. The CDR3 spells CASSTPSGIAGYTF. CDR3 sequence (DNA): TGTGCCAGCAGCACACCGTCGGGGATTGCGGGCTACACCTTC. Together with reference TRBV7-9 and TRBJ1-2, the CDR3 gives the full variable domain: DTGVSQNPRHKITKRGQNVTFRCDPISEHNRLYWYRQTLGQGPEFLTYFQNEAQLEKSRLLSDRFSAERPKGSFSTLEIQRTEQGDSAMYLCASSTPSGIAGYTFGSGTRLTVV.

The chain carries TRBV5-4 and TRBJ1-3, with D possibly TRBD1 on 5 matching bases. Looked up from germline, CDR1 is SGHNT and CDR2 is YYREEE (reference sequence). CDR3 length: 16 amino acids. V was trimmed by 4 bases and J by 4 bases, leaving 18 bases between them. CDR3 nucleotide sequence: TGTGCCAGCAGCGGGGGGACGGGACGGAGAGGAAACACCATATATTTT. Protein product: CASSGGTGRRGNTIYF.

The chain employs TRBV7-2 and TRBJ1-2, with D perhaps TRBD1 (5 bases). This CDR3 has 13 residues. In germline, CDR1 is SGHTA, CDR2 FQGNSA. The V end lost 4 bases, the J end lost 4 bases, and 10 bases lay between the germline ends. DNA of the CDR3: TGTGCCAGCAGCTCGCGGAGGGGCTATGGCTACACCTTC. As protein: CASSSRRGYGYTF.

The chain employs TRBV28 and TRBJ1-1; D call uncertain. Germline CDR1 MDHEN, CDR2 SYDVKM. The CDR3 loop spans 11 amino acids. The CDR3: CVSYSNTEAFF. CDR3 sequence (DNA): TGTGTAAGCTACTCGAACACTGAAGCTTTCTTT.

The J gene is TRBJ2-2, the V gene TRBV6-4; 9 bases map to TRBD1. CDR1 MRHNA and CDR2 SNTAGT come from the germline V gene. The J segment lost 5 bases and the V segment lost 6 bases, leaving 4 bases of the junction unmatched. The CDR3 length is 14 residues. Here the CDR3 reads CASSTGGETGELFF. The CDR3 nucleotides are TGTGCCAGCAGCACAGGGGGCGAAACCGGGGAGCTGTTTTTT.

The V and J genes are TRBV28 and TRBJ2-1; 9 bases match TRBD1. CDR1 and CDR2 (germline): MDHEN, SYDVKM. The CDR3 is 15 residues long. With 5 bases clipped from V and 6 bases from J, the junction kept 8 bases outside the gene matches. CDR3 sequence reads: CASSAYRGPLNEQFF. Here the CDR3 DNA reads TGTGCCAGCAGTGCATACAGGGGGCCCCTCAATGAGCAGTTCTTC.

This clone was observed a single time. V usage is TRBV6-5 and J usage is TRBJ2-7, with 7 bases fitting TRBD1. Germline CDR1 is MNHEY and CDR2 is SVGAGI. V was pared by 7 bases and J by 2 bases, with 8 bases of the junction left unmatched. There are 14 residues in the CDR3. For the CDR3, the DNA is TGTGCCAGCACCGTACAGGGGAATACCTACGAGCAGTACTTC. It translates to CASTVQGNTYEQYF.

V usage is TRBV19 and J usage is TRBJ1-1; D is uncertain. This CDR3 contains 15 residues. The germline V and J ends were trimmed by 0 bases and 5 bases, with 13 bases remaining between them. Per the germline V gene, CDR1 is LNHDA and CDR2 is SQIVND (reference sequence). CDR3 sequence reads: CASSIDPPPRTEAFF. CDR3 nucleotides: TGTGCCAGTAGTATAGATCCTCCTCCGCGGACTGAAGCTTTCTTT.

This rearrangement joins TRBV7-9 to TRBJ1-1; D uncertain. Per germline, CDR1 SEHNR and CDR2 FQNEAQ (reference sequence). V lost 5 bases to trimming and J lost 14 bases, with 18 bases between them. The CDR3 runs 12 residues. The CDR3 region has the DNA TGTGCCAGCAGCCTAGGCCTACCAGAGGGATTCTTT. It codes for CASSLGLPEGFF. Drawing the rest from reference TRBV7-9 and TRBJ1-1, the complete variable domain is DTGVSQNPRHKITKRGQNVTFRCDPISEHNRLYWYRQTLGQGPEFLTYFQNEAQLEKSRLLSDRFSAERPKGSFSTLEIQRTEQGDSAMYLCASSLGLPEGFFGQGTRLTVV.

This clone was counted a single time. The chain combines TRBV2 with TRBJ2-3; D remains ambiguous. The V gene lost 3 bases and the J gene lost 0 bases, with 13 bases spanning the gap. Looked up from germline, CDR1 is SNHLY and CDR2 is FYNNEI. This CDR3 is built from 16 residues. This chain's CDR3 is CASSDASVPSTDTQYF. CDR3 DNA: TGTGCCAGCAGTGATGCGAGCGTACCTAGCACAGATACGCAGTATTTT.